This TCR beta chain derives from a study of CD8 T cells in ankylosing spondylitis. CDR3 length equals 19 residues. Germline lookup yields CDR1 LGHDT and CDR2 YNNKEL (reference sequence). Overall study findings and caveats: Ankylosing spondylitis blood seemed to carry a telltale TCR beta motif made of several highly homologous variants. Clones tied to disease were said to be significantly enriched in matched ankylosing spondylitis synovial fluid.

This clonotype appeared a few times. Its antigen remains unknown. The junction departs from germline at one end; a sequencing error may be responsible. One entry per CDR3 protein, called by TCRdb with MiXCR from the 5' RACE reads. The data show 250,000 to 350,000 distinct CDR3 sequences, 8% seen once. The TCR originated in a male donor with ankylosing spondylitis. The source material was blood, either unsorted or a sorted T cell fraction (not recorded which). The chain is built from TRBV3-1 and TRBJ2-1, with 13 bases fitting TRBD2. The CDR3 spells CACSKQAGTSGNIYNEQFF. The CDR3 DNA reads as TGTGCCTGCAGCAAGCAGGCGGGGACTAGCGGGAACATCTACAATGAGCAGTTCTTC.